This is a list of T cell receptor beta chains from one sample in a study of cytomegalovirus exposure and HLA in healthy donors. The repertoire was sequenced with immunoSEQ multiplex PCR; TCRdb's copy has only in-frame clones and lacks some. The sample includes some 70,000 clones, 81% of them seen just once. The sequenced sample consisted of PBMCs. These receptor sequences come from a human donor in good health. Both conserved end residues are part of each CDR3. The D gene is left open where the match is weak. The size field is filled for only some rows; it gives once, few, many or a size class.

v_gene: TRBV9
j_gene: TRBJ2-1
abundance: once
d_gene: -
CDR3nt: TGTGCCAGCAGCGTAGCGACAGGCTTATACAATGAGCAGTTCTTC
CDR3aa: CASSVATGLYNEQFF

v_gene: TRBV5-1
j_gene: TRBJ2-1
abundance: -
d_gene: TRBD1
CDR3nt: TGCGCCAGCAGTAGACAGGGGGCAAGAAGCAATGAGCAGTTCTTC
CDR3aa: CASSRQGARSNEQFF

v_gene: TRBV6-5
j_gene: TRBJ2-7
abundance: -
d_gene: -
CDR3nt: TGTGCCAGCAGTTACGGTGGCCTCTACGAGCAGTACTTC
CDR3aa: CASSYGGLYEQYF

v_gene: TRBV9
j_gene: TRBJ1-4
abundance: -
d_gene: -
CDR3nt: TGTGCCAGCAGCCCCCGAAGGGGAGGAACTAATGAAAAACTGTTTTTT
CDR3aa: CASSPRRGGTNEKLFF

v_gene: TRBV19
j_gene: TRBJ1-5
abundance: few
d_gene: -
CDR3nt: TGTGCCAGTAGTACCCGAGGACCGCCTAGCGGGCAGCCCCAGCATTTT
CDR3aa: CASSTRGPPSGQPQHF

v_gene: TRBV10-3
j_gene: TRBJ2-3
abundance: -
d_gene: -
CDR3nt: TGTGCCACAGAATCATCACAGGGCGGGGATACGCAGTATTTT
CDR3aa: CATESSQGGDTQYF

v_gene: TRBV7-9
j_gene: TRBJ2-7
abundance: once
d_gene: -
CDR3nt: TGTGCCAGCAGCAAACAGGGTATCGGCCGCCGGTCCGAGCAGTACTTC
CDR3aa: CASSKQGIGRRSEQYF

v_gene: TRBV5-1
j_gene: TRBJ2-7
abundance: -
d_gene: -
CDR3nt: TGCGCCAGCAGCGTGACCGGGGGGCGGTACGAGCAGTACTTC
CDR3aa: CASSVTGGRYEQYF

v_gene: TRBV5-1
j_gene: TRBJ2-3
abundance: few
d_gene: -
CDR3nt: TGCGCCAGCAGCTCTGGACTAACTAGCACAGATACGCAGTATTTT
CDR3aa: CASSSGLTSTDTQYF

v_gene: TRBV6-1
j_gene: TRBJ1-4
abundance: -
d_gene: -
CDR3nt: TGTGCCAGCAAGGACAGAACTAATGAAAAACTGTTTTTT
CDR3aa: CASKDRTNEKLFF

v_gene: TRBV7-9
j_gene: TRBJ1-5
abundance: -
d_gene: TRBD1
CDR3nt: TGTTCCAGCAGCTTAGGTCAGGGGGCGTTTCAGCCCCAGCATTTT
CDR3aa: CSSSLGQGAFQPQHF

v_gene: TRBV5-5
j_gene: TRBJ2-1
abundance: once
d_gene: TRBD2
CDR3nt: TGTGCCAGCAGCGGGTCGGGGGGGCCGTTGAATGAGCAGTTCTTC
CDR3aa: CASSGSGGPLNEQFF

v_gene: TRBV29-1
j_gene: TRBJ2-7
abundance: -
d_gene: TRBD1
CDR3nt: TGCAGCGTTGAAATATCGGTCAGGGGGCTTGGGTACGAGCAGTACTTC
CDR3aa: CSVEISVRGLGYEQYF

v_gene: TRBV5-6
j_gene: TRBJ2-1
abundance: -
d_gene: TRBD2
CDR3nt: TGTGCCAGCAGCCCCGGGACTAGCAATCTGTACAATGAGCAGTTCTTC
CDR3aa: CASSPGTSNLYNEQFF

v_gene: TRBV10-1
j_gene: TRBJ2-7
abundance: few
d_gene: -
CDR3nt: TGCGCCAGCAGTGAGTCGGCAGTCCCAAACTACGAGCAGTACTTC
CDR3aa: CASSESAVPNYEQYF

v_gene: TRBV7-6
j_gene: TRBJ2-7
abundance: -
d_gene: TRBD1
CDR3nt: TGTGCCAGCAGCTTGGGGGGACAGGGGGGCTCCTACGAGCAGTACTTC
CDR3aa: CASSLGGQGGSYEQYF

v_gene: TRBV7-8
j_gene: TRBJ1-3
abundance: -
d_gene: -
CDR3nt: TGTGCCAGCAGCCCAGAGAGGTTGACTGGAAACACCATATATTTT
CDR3aa: CASSPERLTGNTIYF

v_gene: TRBV7-8
j_gene: TRBJ1-5
abundance: -
d_gene: TRBD1
CDR3nt: TGTGCCAGCAGCACAGGGGGCGATCAGCCCCAGCATTTT
CDR3aa: CASSTGGDQPQHF

v_gene: TRBV2
j_gene: TRBJ2-1
abundance: -
d_gene: TRBD2
CDR3nt: TGTGCCAGCAGACTAGCGGGTAATAATGAGCAGTTCTTC
CDR3aa: CASRLAGNNEQFF

v_gene: TRBV7-3
j_gene: TRBJ2-1
abundance: -
d_gene: -
CDR3nt: TGTGCCAGCAGCCCCAAGGGGTTGACAGCAGACAATGAGCAGTTCTTC
CDR3aa: CASSPKGLTADNEQFF

v_gene: TRBV5-4
j_gene: TRBJ2-4
abundance: -
d_gene: -
CDR3nt: TGTGCCAGCAGCTTGTATAGCGGCCTAGCCAAAAACATTCAGTACTTC
CDR3aa: CASSLYSGLAKNIQYF

v_gene: TRBV5-4
j_gene: TRBJ2-7
abundance: -
d_gene: -
CDR3nt: TGTGCCAGCAGCTTACAGAGCTACGAGCAGTACTTC
CDR3aa: CASSLQSYEQYF

v_gene: TRBV4-1
j_gene: TRBJ1-6
abundance: -
d_gene: -
CDR3nt: TGCGCCAGCAGCCAAGGGACTACTAAGAATTCACCCCTCCACTTT
CDR3aa: CASSQGTTKNSPLHF

v_gene: TRBV7-9
j_gene: TRBJ1-1
abundance: -
d_gene: -
CDR3nt: TGTGCCAGCAGCTTAGCGATCGGGGATCTCACGGCTTTCTTT
CDR3aa: CASSLAIGDLTAFF

v_gene: TRBV6-6
j_gene: TRBJ1-2
abundance: -
d_gene: TRBD1
CDR3nt: TGTGCCAGCACCGACTCATCCTCACAGGGGGAATATGGCTACACCTTC
CDR3aa: CASTDSSSQGEYGYTF

v_gene: TRBV6-4
j_gene: TRBJ1-1
abundance: -
d_gene: TRBD1
CDR3nt: TGTGCCAGCAGGGTATCCCCGGGACAGGCGACTGAAGCTTTCTTT
CDR3aa: CASRVSPGQATEAFF

v_gene: TRBV9
j_gene: TRBJ2-7
abundance: -
d_gene: -
CDR3nt: TGTGCCAGCAGCGCGGGCCTTGGGAGTGAGCAGTACTTC
CDR3aa: CASSAGLGSEQYF

v_gene: TRBV7-8
j_gene: TRBJ2-3
abundance: -
d_gene: -
CDR3nt: TGTGCCAGCAGCCACAGGGCAGATACGCAGTATTTT
CDR3aa: CASSHRADTQYF

v_gene: TRBV5-6
j_gene: TRBJ2-7
abundance: -
d_gene: -
CDR3nt: TGTGCCAGCAGCCATTCCACAGCTTATCTTTACGAGCAGTACTTC
CDR3aa: CASSHSTAYLYEQYF

v_gene: TRBV9
j_gene: TRBJ1-4
abundance: -
d_gene: -
CDR3nt: TGTGCCAGCAGCGTAGGAACAGAAAAACTGTTTTTT
CDR3aa: CASSVGTEKLFF

v_gene: TRBV27
j_gene: TRBJ1-2
abundance: -
d_gene: TRBD1
CDR3nt: TGTGCCAGCAGCCCGGACAGGGACGACGGCTACACCTTC
CDR3aa: CASSPDRDDGYTF

v_gene: TRBV7-9
j_gene: TRBJ2-1
abundance: few
d_gene: TRBD2
CDR3nt: TGTGCCAGCACCGGGGGGGACTACAATGAGCAGTTCTTC
CDR3aa: CASTGGDYNEQFF

v_gene: TRBV5-6
j_gene: TRBJ1-2
abundance: few
d_gene: TRBD1
CDR3nt: TGTGCCAGCAGTCCTCAGGGGGCAGGAGGCTACACCTTC
CDR3aa: CASSPQGAGGYTF

v_gene: TRBV9
j_gene: TRBJ2-7
abundance: -
d_gene: -
CDR3nt: TGTGCCAGCAGCGTAGGCAGGAACTCCTACGAGCAGTACTTC
CDR3aa: CASSVGRNSYEQYF

v_gene: TRBV6-1
j_gene: TRBJ1-6
abundance: -
d_gene: -
CDR3nt: TGTGCCAGCAGTACAGGGTCCTCACCCCTCCACTTT
CDR3aa: CASSTGSSPLHF

v_gene: TRBV9
j_gene: TRBJ1-2
abundance: few
d_gene: -
CDR3nt: TGTGCCAGCACCAGCGGCGGGCAATCTAACTATGGCTACACCTTC
CDR3aa: CASTSGGQSNYGYTF

v_gene: TRBV7-2
j_gene: TRBJ2-5
abundance: -
d_gene: TRBD2
CDR3nt: TGTGCCAGCAGCTTACCCGCGGGGGGGCGAGAGACCCAGTACTTC
CDR3aa: CASSLPAGGRETQYF

v_gene: TRBV10-1
j_gene: TRBJ1-2
abundance: -
d_gene: TRBD1
CDR3nt: TGCGCCAGCAGTGCCGGGACAGACTATGGCTACACCTTC
CDR3aa: CASSAGTDYGYTF

v_gene: TRBV7-2
j_gene: TRBJ1-3
abundance: -
d_gene: -
CDR3nt: TGTGCCAGCAGCTCACGGGAACTCTCTGGAAACACCATATATTTT
CDR3aa: CASSSRELSGNTIYF

v_gene: TRBV19
j_gene: TRBJ1-2
abundance: -
d_gene: TRBD1
CDR3nt: TGTGCCAGTAGCTCCGGGTCCCGTACAGGGGGCGTCTATGGCTACACCTTC
CDR3aa: CASSSGSRTGGVYGYTF

v_gene: TRBV19
j_gene: TRBJ1-6
abundance: few
d_gene: -
CDR3nt: TGTGCCAGTAGCTCCCAGGTCAATAATTCACCCCTCCACTTT
CDR3aa: CASSSQVNNSPLHF

v_gene: TRBV2
j_gene: TRBJ2-3
abundance: once
d_gene: TRBD1
CDR3nt: TGTGCCAGCACCAAGGACAGGGACAGGGATACGCAGTATTTT
CDR3aa: CASTKDRDRDTQYF

v_gene: TRBV7-2
j_gene: TRBJ1-6
abundance: -
d_gene: TRBD1
CDR3nt: TGTGCCAGCAGCTCAAAGGGACAGGTCCATTCACCCCTCCACTTT
CDR3aa: CASSSKGQVHSPLHF

v_gene: TRBV18
j_gene: TRBJ2-7
abundance: -
d_gene: TRBD1
CDR3nt: TGTGCCAGCTCCTCCGGGACAGGGAAGGGAGGCGAGCAGTACTTC
CDR3aa: CASSSGTGKGGEQYF

v_gene: TRBV4-1
j_gene: TRBJ2-1
abundance: -
d_gene: TRBD2
CDR3nt: TGCGCCAGCAGCCCATTGACTAGCGGGGTAGACAATGAGCAGTTCTTC
CDR3aa: CASSPLTSGVDNEQFF

v_gene: TRBV4-1
j_gene: TRBJ2-7
abundance: -
d_gene: -
CDR3nt: TGCGCCAGCAGCCAAGACGGTGGGCAGCCCTACGAGCAGTACTTC
CDR3aa: CASSQDGGQPYEQYF

v_gene: TRBV2
j_gene: TRBJ1-4
abundance: -
d_gene: -
CDR3nt: TGTGCCAGCTCCGCGGGGGGGTCAAATGAAAAACTGTTTTTT
CDR3aa: CASSAGGSNEKLFF

v_gene: TRBV2
j_gene: TRBJ2-3
abundance: few
d_gene: -
CDR3nt: TGTGCCAGCAGATTAGCGACCCACACAGATACGCAGTATTTT
CDR3aa: CASRLATHTDTQYF

v_gene: TRBV6-1
j_gene: TRBJ1-3
abundance: -
d_gene: -
CDR3nt: TGTGCCAGCAGTGAAGGTGGAGGGGCGACCTCTGGAAACACCATATATTTT
CDR3aa: CASSEGGGATSGNTIYF

v_gene: TRBV11-2
j_gene: TRBJ2-5
abundance: -
d_gene: -
CDR3nt: TGTGCCAGCAGCTTAGGTCTCCAAGAGACCCAGTACTTC
CDR3aa: CASSLGLQETQYF

v_gene: TRBV5-8
j_gene: TRBJ2-5
abundance: -
d_gene: TRBD1
CDR3nt: TGTGCCAGCAGCTTGGCAGGGGACAGGGGAATGGAGACCCAGTACTTC
CDR3aa: CASSLAGDRGMETQYF

v_gene: TRBV6-5
j_gene: TRBJ1-2
abundance: -
d_gene: TRBD1
CDR3nt: TGTGCCAGCAGCAATCCACAGGGGATCTCTGGCTACACCTTC
CDR3aa: CASSNPQGISGYTF

v_gene: TRBV27
j_gene: TRBJ2-7
abundance: -
d_gene: TRBD1
CDR3nt: TGTGCCAGCAGTTTATCGAGACAGGGAGTCGAGCAGTACTTC
CDR3aa: CASSLSRQGVEQYF

v_gene: TRBV14
j_gene: TRBJ2-7
abundance: -
d_gene: -
CDR3nt: TGTGCCAGCAGCCTAATAGGGACTGGGGAAGGAGAGCAGTACTTC
CDR3aa: CASSLIGTGEGEQYF

v_gene: TRBV11-1
j_gene: TRBJ2-7
abundance: -
d_gene: TRBD1
CDR3nt: TGTGCCAGCAGCTTATCGGGACAGCCGGCCAACGAGCAGTACTTC
CDR3aa: CASSLSGQPANEQYF